This TCR beta chain was sequenced in a study of cytomegalovirus exposure and HLA in healthy donors. Regarding the study as a whole: Presence/absence analyses rested on an assumption that sequencing depth was roughly uniform across donors.

As concerns this clone: What it binds is not known.

The V gene's germline CDR1 is SGHTA and CDR2 FQGNSA. The CDR3 consists of 15 residues. V was pared by 6 bases and J by 1 base, with 8 bases of the junction left unmatched. The PCR was carried out with 60 Vbeta primers and 13 Jbeta primers. Method: immunoSEQ multiplex PCR; TCRdb's copy keeps in-frame clones and lacks some. The table lists around 140,000 clones, 75% to 90% of them singletons. The sequenced sample consisted of PBMCs. The sequence was collected from a woman in her 30s in good health and CMV-seronegative. The chain is built from TRBV7-2 and TRBJ1-2, with TRBD1 matching over 7 bases. The chain's CDR3 is CASSQSNRGNYGYTF. CDR3 coding DNA: TGTGCCAGCAGTCAAAGCAACAGGGGTAACTATGGCTACACCTTC.